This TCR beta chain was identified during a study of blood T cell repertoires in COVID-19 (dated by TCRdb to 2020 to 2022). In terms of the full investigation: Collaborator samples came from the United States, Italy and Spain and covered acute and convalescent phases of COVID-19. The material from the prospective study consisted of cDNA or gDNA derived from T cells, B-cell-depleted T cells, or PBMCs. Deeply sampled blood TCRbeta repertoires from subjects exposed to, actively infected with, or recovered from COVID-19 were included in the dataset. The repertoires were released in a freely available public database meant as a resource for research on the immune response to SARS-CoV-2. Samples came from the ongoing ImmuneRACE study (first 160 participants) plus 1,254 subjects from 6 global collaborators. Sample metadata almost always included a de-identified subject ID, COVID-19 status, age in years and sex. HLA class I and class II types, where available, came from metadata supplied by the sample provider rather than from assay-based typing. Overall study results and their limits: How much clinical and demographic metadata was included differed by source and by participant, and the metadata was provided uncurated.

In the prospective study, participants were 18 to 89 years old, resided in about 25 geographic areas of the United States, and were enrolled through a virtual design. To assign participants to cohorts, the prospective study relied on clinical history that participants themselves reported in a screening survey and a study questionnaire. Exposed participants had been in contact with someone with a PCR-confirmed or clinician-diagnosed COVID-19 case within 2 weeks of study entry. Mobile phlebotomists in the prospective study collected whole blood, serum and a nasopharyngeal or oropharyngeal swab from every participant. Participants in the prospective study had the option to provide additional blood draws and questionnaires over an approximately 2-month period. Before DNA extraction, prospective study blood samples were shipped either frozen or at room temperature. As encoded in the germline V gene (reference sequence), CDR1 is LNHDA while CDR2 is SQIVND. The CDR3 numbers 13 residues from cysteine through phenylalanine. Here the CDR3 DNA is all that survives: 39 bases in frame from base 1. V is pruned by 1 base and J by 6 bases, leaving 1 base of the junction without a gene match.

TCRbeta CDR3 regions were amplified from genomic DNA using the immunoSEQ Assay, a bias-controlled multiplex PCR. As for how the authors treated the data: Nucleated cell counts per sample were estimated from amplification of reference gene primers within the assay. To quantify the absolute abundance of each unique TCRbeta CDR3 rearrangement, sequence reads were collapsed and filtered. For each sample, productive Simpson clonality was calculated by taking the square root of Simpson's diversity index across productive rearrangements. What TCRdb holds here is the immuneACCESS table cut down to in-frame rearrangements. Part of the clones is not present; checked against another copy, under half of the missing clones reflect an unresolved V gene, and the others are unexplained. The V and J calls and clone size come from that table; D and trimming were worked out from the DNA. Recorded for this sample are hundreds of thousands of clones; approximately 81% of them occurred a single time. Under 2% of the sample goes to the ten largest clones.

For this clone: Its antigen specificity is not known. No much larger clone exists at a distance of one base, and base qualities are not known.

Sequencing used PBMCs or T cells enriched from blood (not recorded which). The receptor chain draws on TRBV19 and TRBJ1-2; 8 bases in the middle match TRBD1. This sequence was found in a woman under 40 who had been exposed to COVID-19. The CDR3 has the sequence CASSIGQGHGYTF. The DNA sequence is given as TGTGCCAGTAGTATAGGACAGGGGCATGGCTACACCTTC.